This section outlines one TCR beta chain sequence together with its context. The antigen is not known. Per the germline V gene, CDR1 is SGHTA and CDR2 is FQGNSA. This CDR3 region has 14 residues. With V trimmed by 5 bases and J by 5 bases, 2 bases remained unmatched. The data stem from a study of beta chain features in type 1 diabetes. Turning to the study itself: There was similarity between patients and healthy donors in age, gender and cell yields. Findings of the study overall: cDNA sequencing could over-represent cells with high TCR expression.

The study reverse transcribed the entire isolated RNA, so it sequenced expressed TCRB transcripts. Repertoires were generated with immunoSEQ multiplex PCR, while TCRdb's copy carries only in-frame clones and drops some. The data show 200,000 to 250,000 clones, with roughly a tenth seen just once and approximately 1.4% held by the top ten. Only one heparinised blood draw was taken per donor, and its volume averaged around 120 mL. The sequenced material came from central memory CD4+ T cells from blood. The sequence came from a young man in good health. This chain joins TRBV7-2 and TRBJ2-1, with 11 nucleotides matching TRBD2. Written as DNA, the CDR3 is TGTGCCAGCAGCGCGGGACTAGCGGACAATGAGCAGTTCTTC. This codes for CASSAGLADNEQFF.